This T cell receptor beta chain originates from a study of T cell changes during pregnancy in multiple sclerosis. Clones were read by immunoSEQ multiplex PCR, and TCRdb kept only the in-frame ones, dropping some. Here the sample spans 90,000 to 120,000 clones, approximately 94% being singletons. Germline loops: CDR1 MNHEY, CDR2 SVGAGI. V shed 6 bases and J shed 3 bases, with 9 bases lying between them. This CDR3 spans 13 amino acids. V and J are TRBV6-5 and TRBJ2-1, with D possibly being TRBD2 (6 bases). Source: peripheral blood, taken in the second trimester of pregnancy. This sequence was found in a female donor with multiple sclerosis, enrolled in a pregnancy study. Written as DNA, the CDR3 is TGTGCCAGCAGAGGGACTTTCTACAATGAGCAGTTCTTC. It yields the protein CASRGTFYNEQFF.